This T cell receptor (beta chain) was documented in a study of blood T cell repertoires in COVID-19. Overall study: PBMCs, B-cell-depleted T cells, or T cells were the source of the cDNA or gDNA that made up the material.

V trimming: 3 bases; J trimming: 1 base; junction bases outside the gene matches: 7. Germline lookup yields CDR1 DFQATT and CDR2 SNEGSKA (reference sequence). CDR3 length equals 16 residues. TCRdb keeps only in-frame clones here, not all; method: immunoSEQ multiplex PCR. In the table there are over 150,000 clones, about 82% of which are singletons. This chain joins TRBV20-1 and TRBJ2-1; 9 positions agree with TRBD2. The receptor was isolated from a woman of 80 years or more with COVID-19, enrolled during active disease. Material: peripheral blood. The CDR3 region is CSASHSGSGSYNEQFF. The CDR3 bases are TGCAGTGCTAGTCATAGCGGGAGTGGTTCCTACAATGAGCAGTTCTTC.